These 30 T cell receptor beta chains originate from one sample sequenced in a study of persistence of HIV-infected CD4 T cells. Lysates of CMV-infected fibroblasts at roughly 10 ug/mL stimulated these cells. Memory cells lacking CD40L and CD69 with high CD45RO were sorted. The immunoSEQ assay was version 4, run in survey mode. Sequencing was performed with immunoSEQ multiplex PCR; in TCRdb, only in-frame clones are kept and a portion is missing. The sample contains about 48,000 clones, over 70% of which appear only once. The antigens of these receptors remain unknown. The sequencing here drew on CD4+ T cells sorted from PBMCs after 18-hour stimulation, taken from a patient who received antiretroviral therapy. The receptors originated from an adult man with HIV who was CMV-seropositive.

The chain's CDR3 is CASSATYEQYF. DNA for the CDR3: TGCGCCAGCAGTGCGACCTACGAGCAGTACTTC. V usage is TRBV10-2 and J usage is TRBJ2-7, with unresolved D. The germline V gene encodes CDR1 WSHSY and CDR2 SAAADI. The CDR3 consists of 11 residues. Trimming stripped 4 bases from V and 2 bases from J, with 3 bases between.

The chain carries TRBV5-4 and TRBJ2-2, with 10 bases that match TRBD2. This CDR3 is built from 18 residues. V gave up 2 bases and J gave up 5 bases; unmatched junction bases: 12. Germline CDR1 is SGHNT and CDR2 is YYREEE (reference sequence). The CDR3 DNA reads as TGTGCCAGCAGCTTTACCCATCGGGGAGCGGGAGGGACCGGGGAGCTGTTTTTT. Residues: CASSFTHRGAGGTGELFF.

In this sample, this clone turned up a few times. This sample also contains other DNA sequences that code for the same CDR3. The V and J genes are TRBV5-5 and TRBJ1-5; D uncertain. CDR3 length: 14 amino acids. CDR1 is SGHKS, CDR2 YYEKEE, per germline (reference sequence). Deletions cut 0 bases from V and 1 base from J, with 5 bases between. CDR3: CASSLGRSNQPQHF. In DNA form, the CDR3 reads TGTGCCAGCAGCTTGGGCAGGAGCAATCAGCCCCAGCATTTT.

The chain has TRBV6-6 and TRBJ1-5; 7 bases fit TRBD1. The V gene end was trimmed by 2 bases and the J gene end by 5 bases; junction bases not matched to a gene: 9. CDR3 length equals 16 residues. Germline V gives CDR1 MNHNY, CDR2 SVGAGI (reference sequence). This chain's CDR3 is CASSYPGRGEDQPQHF. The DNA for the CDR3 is TGTGCCAGCAGTTACCCCGGCAGGGGGGAGGATCAGCCCCAGCATTTT.

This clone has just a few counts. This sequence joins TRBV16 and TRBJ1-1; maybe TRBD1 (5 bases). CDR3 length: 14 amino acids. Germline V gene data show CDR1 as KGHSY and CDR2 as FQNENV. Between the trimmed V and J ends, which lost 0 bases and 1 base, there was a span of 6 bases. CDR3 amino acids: CASSQSGGNTEAFF. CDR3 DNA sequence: TGTGCCAGCAGCCAATCTGGGGGGAACACTGAAGCTTTCTTT.

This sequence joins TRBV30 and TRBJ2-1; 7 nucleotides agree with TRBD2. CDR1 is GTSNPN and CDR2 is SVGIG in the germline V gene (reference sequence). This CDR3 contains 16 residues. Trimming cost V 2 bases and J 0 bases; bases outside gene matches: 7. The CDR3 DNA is TGTGCCTGGAGTCGGGACTATATGAGCTCCTACAATGAGCAGTTCTTC. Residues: CAWSRDYMSSYNEQFF.

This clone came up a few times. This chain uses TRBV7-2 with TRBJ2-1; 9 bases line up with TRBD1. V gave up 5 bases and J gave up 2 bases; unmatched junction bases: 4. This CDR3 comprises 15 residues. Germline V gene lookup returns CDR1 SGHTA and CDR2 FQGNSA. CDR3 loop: CASSLRDRAYNEQFF. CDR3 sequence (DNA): TGTGCCAGCAGCCTGCGGGACAGGGCCTACAATGAGCAGTTCTTC.

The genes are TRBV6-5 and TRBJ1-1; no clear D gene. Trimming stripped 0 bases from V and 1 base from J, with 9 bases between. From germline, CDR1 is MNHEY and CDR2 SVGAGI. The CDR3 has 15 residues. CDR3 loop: CASSYSALPNTEAFF. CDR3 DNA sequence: TGTGCCAGCAGTTACTCGGCCCTACCGAACACTGAAGCTTTCTTT.

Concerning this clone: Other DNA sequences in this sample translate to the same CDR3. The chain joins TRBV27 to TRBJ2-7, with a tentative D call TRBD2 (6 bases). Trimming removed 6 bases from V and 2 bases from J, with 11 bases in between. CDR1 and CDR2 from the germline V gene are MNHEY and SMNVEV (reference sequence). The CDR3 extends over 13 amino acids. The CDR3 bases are TGTGCCAGCAGGGCCGGGGGACCCTACGAGCAGTACTTC. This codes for CASRAGGPYEQYF.

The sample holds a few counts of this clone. CDR3 in amino acids: CASSFRVEQFF. CDR3 DNA sequence: TGTGCCAGCAGCTTTAGGGTAGAGCAGTTCTTC. The rearrangement joins TRBV7-9 to TRBJ2-1; no clear D gene. This CDR3 has 11 amino acids. Germline CDR1 is SEHNR and CDR2 is FQNEAQ (reference sequence). The V end was cut by 3 bases, the J end by 10 bases, with 7 bases between. The full variable domain, rest sourced from reference TRBV7-9 and TRBJ2-1, is DTGVSQNPRHKITKRGQNVTFRCDPISEHNRLYWYRQTLGQGPEFLTYFQNEAQLEKSRLLSDRFSAERPKGSFSTLEIQRTEQGDSAMYLCASSFRVEQFFGPGTRLTVL.

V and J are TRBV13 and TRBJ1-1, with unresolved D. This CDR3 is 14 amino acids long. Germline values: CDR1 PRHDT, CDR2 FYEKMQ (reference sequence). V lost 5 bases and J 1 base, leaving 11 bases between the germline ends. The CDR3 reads CASSTRIPNTEAFF. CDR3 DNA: TGTGCCAGCAGCACCAGGATTCCGAACACTGAAGCTTTCTTT.

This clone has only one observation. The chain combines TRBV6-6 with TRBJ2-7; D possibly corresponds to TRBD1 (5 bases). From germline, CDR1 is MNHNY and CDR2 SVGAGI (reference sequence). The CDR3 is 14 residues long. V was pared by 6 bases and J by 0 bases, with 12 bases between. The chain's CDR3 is CASSPGHSSYEQYF. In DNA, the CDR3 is TGTGCCAGCAGCCCCGGACACAGCTCCTACGAGCAGTACTTC.

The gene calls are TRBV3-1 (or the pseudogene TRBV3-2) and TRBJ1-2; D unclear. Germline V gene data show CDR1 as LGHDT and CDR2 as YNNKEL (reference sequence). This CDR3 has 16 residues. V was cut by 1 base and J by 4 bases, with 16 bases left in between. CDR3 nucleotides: TGTGCCAGCAGCCAAGCTCAGTCCAATAGGCCCTATGGCTACACCTTC. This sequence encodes CASSQAQSNRPYGYTF.

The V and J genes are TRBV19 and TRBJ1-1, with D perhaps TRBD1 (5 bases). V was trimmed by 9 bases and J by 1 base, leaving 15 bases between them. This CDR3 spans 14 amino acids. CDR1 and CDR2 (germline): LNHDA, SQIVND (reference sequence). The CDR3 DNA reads TGTGCCAGCCGAAGATTGGACACGAACACTGAAGCTTTCTTT. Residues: CASRRLDTNTEAFF. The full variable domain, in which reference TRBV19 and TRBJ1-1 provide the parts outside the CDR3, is DGGITQSPKYLFRKEGQNVTLSCEQNLNHDAMYWYRQDPGQGLRLIYYSQIVNDFQKGDIAEGYSVSREKKESFPLTVTSAQKNPTAFYLCASRRLDTNTEAFFGQGTRLTVV.

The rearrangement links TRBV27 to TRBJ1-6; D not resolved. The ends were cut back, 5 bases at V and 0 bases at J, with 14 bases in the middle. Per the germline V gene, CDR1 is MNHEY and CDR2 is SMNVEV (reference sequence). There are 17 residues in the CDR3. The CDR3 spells CASSPGLSASYNSPLHF. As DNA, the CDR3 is TGTGCCAGCAGTCCCGGCTTGAGTGCCTCCTATAATTCACCCCTCCACTTT.

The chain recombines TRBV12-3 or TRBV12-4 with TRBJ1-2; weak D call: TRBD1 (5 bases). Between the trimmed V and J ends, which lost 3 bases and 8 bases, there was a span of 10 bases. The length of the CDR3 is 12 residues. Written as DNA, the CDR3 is TGTGCCAGCAGTTTCCAGGGAGGGGGCTACACCTTC. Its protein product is CASSFQGGGYTF.

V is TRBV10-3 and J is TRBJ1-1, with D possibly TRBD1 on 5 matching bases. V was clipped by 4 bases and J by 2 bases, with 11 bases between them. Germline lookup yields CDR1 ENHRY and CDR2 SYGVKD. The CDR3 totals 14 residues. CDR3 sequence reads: CAISVRGDNTEAFF. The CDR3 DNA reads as TGTGCCATCAGTGTGAGGGGAGACAACACTGAAGCTTTCTTT.

The CDR3 is CASSPTGRGSNQPQHF. The CDR3 coding sequence is TGTGCCAGCAGCCCAACGGGCAGGGGAAGCAATCAGCCCCAGCATTTT. The chain joins TRBV7-6 to TRBJ1-5; a possible D gene is TRBD1 (6 bases). The V gene lost 5 bases and the J gene lost 1 base, with 15 bases spanning the gap. Per the germline V gene, CDR1 is SGHVS and CDR2 is FNYEAQ. The CDR3 length is 16 residues.

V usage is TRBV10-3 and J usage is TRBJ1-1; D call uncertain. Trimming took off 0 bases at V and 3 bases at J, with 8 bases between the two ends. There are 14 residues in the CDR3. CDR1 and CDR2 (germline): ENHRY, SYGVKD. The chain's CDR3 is CAISESRQDTEAFF. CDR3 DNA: TGTGCCATCAGTGAGTCCAGACAAGACACTGAAGCTTTCTTT.

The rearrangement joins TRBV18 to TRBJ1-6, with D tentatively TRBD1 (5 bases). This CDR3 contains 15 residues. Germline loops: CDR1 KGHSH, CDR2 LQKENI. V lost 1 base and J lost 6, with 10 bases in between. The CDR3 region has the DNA TGTGCCAGCTCACCACGGGGCCGCCGTAATTCACCCCTCCACTTT. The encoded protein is CASSPRGRRNSPLHF.

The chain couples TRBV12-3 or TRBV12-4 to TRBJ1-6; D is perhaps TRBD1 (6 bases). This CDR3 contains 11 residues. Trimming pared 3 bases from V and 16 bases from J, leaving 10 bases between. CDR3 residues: CASSFGTSLHF. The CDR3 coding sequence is TGTGCCAGCAGTTTCGGGACATCGCTCCACTTT.

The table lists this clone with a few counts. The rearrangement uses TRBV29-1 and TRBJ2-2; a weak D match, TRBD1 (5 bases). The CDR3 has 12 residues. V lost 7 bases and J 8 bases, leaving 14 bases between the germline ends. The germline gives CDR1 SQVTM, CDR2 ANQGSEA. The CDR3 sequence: CSGENRLGELFF. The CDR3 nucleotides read TGCAGCGGGGAAAACAGGCTTGGGGAGCTGTTTTTT.

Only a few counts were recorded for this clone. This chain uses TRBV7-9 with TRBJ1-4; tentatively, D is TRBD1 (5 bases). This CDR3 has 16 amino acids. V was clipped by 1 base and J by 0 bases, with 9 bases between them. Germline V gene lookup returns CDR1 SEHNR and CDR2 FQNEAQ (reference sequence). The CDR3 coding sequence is TGTGCCAGCAGCTTAGGGGGGAGCGCAACTAATGAAAAACTGTTTTTT. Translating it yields CASSLGGSATNEKLFF.

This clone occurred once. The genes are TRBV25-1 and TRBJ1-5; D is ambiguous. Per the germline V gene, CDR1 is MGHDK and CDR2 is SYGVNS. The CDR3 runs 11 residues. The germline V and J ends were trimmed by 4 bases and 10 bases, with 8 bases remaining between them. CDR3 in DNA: TGTGCCAGCAGTGGGCGTGGACCCCAGCATTTT. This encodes CASSGRGPQHF.

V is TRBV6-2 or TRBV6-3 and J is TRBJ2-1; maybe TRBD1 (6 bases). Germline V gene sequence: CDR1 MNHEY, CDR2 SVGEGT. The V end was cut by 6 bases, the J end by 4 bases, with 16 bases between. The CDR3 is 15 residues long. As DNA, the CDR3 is TGTGCCAGCAGCCGACTCGACAGGATTTACAATGAGCAGTTCTTC. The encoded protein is CASSRLDRIYNEQFF.

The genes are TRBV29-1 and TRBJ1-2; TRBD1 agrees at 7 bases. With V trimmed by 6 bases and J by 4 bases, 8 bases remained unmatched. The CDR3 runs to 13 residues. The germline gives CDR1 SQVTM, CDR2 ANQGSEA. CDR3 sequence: CSVRQGGSYGYTF. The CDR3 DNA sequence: TGCAGCGTGCGACAGGGAGGGAGCTATGGCTACACCTTC.

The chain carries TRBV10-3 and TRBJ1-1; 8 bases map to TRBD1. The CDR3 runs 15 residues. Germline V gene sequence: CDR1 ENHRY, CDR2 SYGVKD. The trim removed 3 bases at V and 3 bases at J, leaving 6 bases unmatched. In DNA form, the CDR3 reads TGTGCCATCAGTGACGCGGACAGGGTGGACACTGAAGCTTTCTTT. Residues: CAISDADRVDTEAFF.

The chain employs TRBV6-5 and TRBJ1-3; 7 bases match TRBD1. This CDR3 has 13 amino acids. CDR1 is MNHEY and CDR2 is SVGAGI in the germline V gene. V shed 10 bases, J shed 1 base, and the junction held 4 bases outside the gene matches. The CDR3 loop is CATTGVSGNTIYF. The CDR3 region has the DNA TGTGCCACCACAGGGGTGTCTGGAAACACCATATATTTT.

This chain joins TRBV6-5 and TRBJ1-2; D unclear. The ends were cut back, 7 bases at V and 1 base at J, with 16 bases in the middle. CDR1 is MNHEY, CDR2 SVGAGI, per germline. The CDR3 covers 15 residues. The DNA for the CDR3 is TGTGCCAGCAACTACGCGGACCTTCTTAACTATGGCTACACCTTC. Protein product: CASNYADLLNYGYTF.

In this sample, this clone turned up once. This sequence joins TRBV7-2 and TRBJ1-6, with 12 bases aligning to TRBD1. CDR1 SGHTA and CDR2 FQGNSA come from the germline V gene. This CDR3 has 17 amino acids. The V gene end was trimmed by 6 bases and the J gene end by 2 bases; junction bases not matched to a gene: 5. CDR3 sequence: CASRGGDRGPYNSPLHF. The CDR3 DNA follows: TGTGCCAGCAGGGGAGGGGACAGGGGGCCCTATAATTCACCCCTCCACTTT.